This T cell receptor (beta chain) is from a study of blood T cell repertoires in COVID-19. For the study at large: Samples came from the United States, Italy and Spain, spanning acute and convalescent COVID-19. Sources were T cells, B-cell-depleted T cells, or PBMCs; the material itself was cDNA or gDNA.

This clone occurred a few times. Some clones are missing from TCRdb's copy, which holds only in-frame ones; the method was immunoSEQ multiplex PCR. The sample carries around 110,000 clones, more than 70% recorded once. This receptor was obtained from a human donor in a cohort sampled during active COVID-19. Sequenced: peripheral blood.

CDR3: CASIGDRAFHEQFF. The CDR3 coding sequence is TGTGCCAGCATTGGGGACAGGGCCTTTCATGAGCAGTTCTTC. The chain uses TRBV28 and TRBJ2-1, with 9 bases that match TRBD1. CDR1 and CDR2 (germline): MDHEN, SYDVKM. V lost 7 bases to trimming and J lost 8 bases; unmatched junction nucleotides: 9. The CDR3 contains 14 residues.